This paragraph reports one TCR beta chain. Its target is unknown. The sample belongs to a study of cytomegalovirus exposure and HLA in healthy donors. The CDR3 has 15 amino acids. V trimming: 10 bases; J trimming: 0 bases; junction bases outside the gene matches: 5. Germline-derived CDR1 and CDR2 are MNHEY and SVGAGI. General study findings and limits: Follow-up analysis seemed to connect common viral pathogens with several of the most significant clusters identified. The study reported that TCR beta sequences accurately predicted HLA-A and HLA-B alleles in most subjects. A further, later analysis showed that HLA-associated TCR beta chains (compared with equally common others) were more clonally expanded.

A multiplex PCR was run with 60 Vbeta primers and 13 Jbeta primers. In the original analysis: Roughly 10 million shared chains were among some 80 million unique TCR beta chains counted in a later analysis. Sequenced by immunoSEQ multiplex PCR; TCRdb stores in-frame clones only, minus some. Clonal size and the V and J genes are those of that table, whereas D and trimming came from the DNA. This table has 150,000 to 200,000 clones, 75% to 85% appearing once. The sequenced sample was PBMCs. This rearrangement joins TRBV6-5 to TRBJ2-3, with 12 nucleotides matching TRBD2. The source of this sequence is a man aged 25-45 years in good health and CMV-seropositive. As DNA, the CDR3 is TGTGCCACAGGACTAGCGGGGTATAGCACAGATACGCAGTATTTT. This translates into CATGLAGYSTDTQYF.